These 23 T cell receptor beta chains were all obtained from the same sample, sequenced in a study of cytomegalovirus exposure and HLA in healthy donors. Use of 60 Vbeta and 13 Jbeta primers characterized the PCR. Assay: immunoSEQ multiplex PCR; the TCRdb copy retains only in-frame clones and omits some. The table shows tens of thousands of clones, with over 9% occurring only once. Input material: PBMCs. These receptor sequences come from a man between 60 and 75 years old in good health and CMV-seropositive.

This clone was counted between two and nine times. The chain employs TRBV5-1 and TRBJ2-7; D is unresolved. Germline V gene data show CDR1 as SGHRS and CDR2 as YFSETQ. V dropped 1 base and J dropped 5 bases, with 16 bases sitting between them. The CDR3 spans 15 residues. CDR3 DNA sequence: TGCGCCAGCAGCTTGAATGCTGCGAAAGTCGACGAGCAGTACTTC. This sequence encodes CASSLNAAKVDEQYF.

V usage is TRBV18 and J usage is TRBJ2-2; TRBD1 might be the D (6 bases). There are 18 residues in the CDR3. Germline CDR1 is KGHSH and CDR2 is LQKENI. Trimming cost V 3 bases and J 0 bases, with 17 bases left between them. CDR3: CASSPQTGSNANTGELFF. The CDR3 DNA follows: TGTGCCAGCTCACCCCAGACAGGTTCTAACGCGAACACCGGGGAGCTGTTTTTT.

This clone was seen more than once but under ten times. The chain joins TRBV7-6 to TRBJ1-4; D is possibly TRBD1 (6 bases). Trimming removed 0 bases at V and 8 bases at J, with 16 bases between. From germline, CDR1 is SGHVS and CDR2 FNYEAQ. The CDR3 covers 16 residues. This chain's CDR3 is CASSLAGAGMREKLFF. CDR3 bases: TGTGCCAGCAGCTTAGCGGGGGCAGGGATGAGGGAAAAACTGTTTTTT.

This clone turned up a few times. The CDR3: CASSLEGLAGGREQFF. The CDR3 nucleotides are TGTGCCAGCAGCTTAGAAGGACTAGCGGGGGGGCGTGAGCAGTTCTTC. The chain joins TRBV7-2 to TRBJ2-1, with TRBD2 matching 15 bases. Trimming removed 1 base from V and 9 bases from J; junction bases left unmatched: 4. The length of the CDR3 is 16 residues. Germline-derived CDR1 and CDR2 are SGHTA and FQGNSA.

This clone appeared a few times. The chain joins TRBV7-8 to TRBJ1-5, with TRBD1 matching 8 bases. V dropped 5 bases and J dropped 7; count of bases not matched to a gene: 7. From germline, CDR1 is SGHVS and CDR2 FQNEAQ. The CDR3 runs to 14 residues. The CDR3 is CASSPTGVGQPQHF. CDR3 nucleotides: TGTGCCAGCAGCCCGACAGGGGTAGGCCAGCCCCAGCATTTT.

This clone was found a few times. V is TRBV7-9 and J is TRBJ1-4, with D perhaps matching TRBD1 (6 bases). The V end lost 3 bases, the J end lost 5 bases, and 13 bases lay between the germline ends. Germline CDR1 reads SEHNR; CDR2 reads FQNEAQ (reference sequence). The CDR3 length is 15 residues. The CDR3 protein is CASSLDTGKNEKLFF. Written as DNA, the CDR3 is TGTGCCAGCAGCTTGGATACAGGGAAAAATGAAAAACTGTTTTTT.

The chain combines TRBV5-6 with TRBJ2-3; 9 nucleotides align to TRBD2. After removal of 7 bases from V and 2 bases from J, the junction contained 11 bases not matched to a gene. The CDR3 sequence is 16 residues long. Germline-derived CDR1 and CDR2 are SGHDT and YYEEEE. The CDR3 sequence is CASGTTSGPYTDTQYF. Here the CDR3 DNA reads TGTGCCAGCGGAACTACTAGCGGGCCTTACACAGATACGCAGTATTTT. Filled out from reference TRBV5-6 and TRBJ2-3, the complete variable domain reads DAGVTQSPTHLIKTRGQQVTLRCSPKSGHDTVSWYQQALGQGPQFIFQYYEEEERQRGNFPDRFSGHQFPNYSSELNVNALLLGDSALYLCASGTTSGPYTDTQYFGPGTRLTVL.

V is TRBV5-1 and J is TRBJ2-2; D might be TRBD1 (6 bases). The CDR3 is 11 residues long. V lost 2 bases to trimming and J lost 11 bases, with 7 bases between them. CDR1 is SGHRS and CDR2 is YFSETQ in the germline V gene. This CDR3 is CASSLQGELFF. As DNA, the CDR3 is TGCGCCAGCAGCTTACAGGGAGAGCTGTTTTTT.

V and J are TRBV4-1 and TRBJ2-5; a possible D gene is TRBD1 (5 bases). The V and J ends lost 0 bases and 1 base respectively, with 12 bases between them. The CDR3 extends over 16 amino acids. The germline gives CDR1 MGHRA, CDR2 YSYEKL. The CDR3: CASSQDRVGVQETQYF. The CDR3 nucleotides are TGCGCCAGCAGCCAAGACAGGGTTGGGGTCCAAGAGACCCAGTACTTC.

The chain couples TRBV7-2 to TRBJ1-2, with a possible D match to TRBD1 (5 bases). The CDR3 covers 14 residues. With 5 bases removed from V and 3 bases from J, the gap between germline ends came to 13 bases. The germline CDR1 and CDR2 sequences are SGHTA and FQGNSA. CDR3 sequence (DNA): TGTGCCAGCAGCCGGGGGTTACCAGACTATGGCTACACCTTC. Translation gives CASSRGLPDYGYTF.

This clone appeared a few times. The chain combines TRBV29-1 with TRBJ2-7, with 7 positions matching TRBD2. This CDR3 region has 12 residues. Germline V gene data show CDR1 as SQVTM and CDR2 as ANQGSEA. V was clipped by 7 bases and J by 1 base; unmatched bases: 4. The DNA for the CDR3 is TGCAGCGGAGCTAGCGGTTCCTACGAGCAGTACTTC. Its translation: CSGASGSYEQYF.

This clone turned up a few times. The chain employs TRBV7-3 and TRBJ2-3; 10 bases map to TRBD1. This CDR3 is 15 amino acids long. Germline CDR1 and CDR2: SGHTA and FQGTGA. The ends lost 6 bases at V and 5 bases at J; junction bases unmatched: 8. CDR3 in amino acids: CASSSPRDRGDTQYF. Here the CDR3 DNA reads TGTGCCAGCAGTTCACCGCGGGACAGGGGAGATACGCAGTATTTT.

This sequence joins TRBV7-2 and TRBJ2-7; 8 nucleotides align to TRBD2. This CDR3 contains 16 residues. Unmatched junction bases numbered 8, after V lost 1 base and J lost 3 bases. The germline gives CDR1 SGHTA, CDR2 FQGNSA. CDR3 region: CASSLGIAGGFYEQYF. In DNA, the CDR3 is TGTGCCAGCAGCTTAGGTATTGCGGGGGGATTCTACGAGCAGTACTTC.

The chain carries TRBV2 and TRBJ1-4; tentative D call: TRBD1 (6 bases). The CDR3 totals 14 residues. V dropped 5 bases and J dropped 4 bases, with 11 bases sitting between them. Germline CDR1 is SNHLY and CDR2 is FYNNEI. CDR3 sequence (DNA): TGTGCCAGCAGTTGGGGGGGCAGTAATGAAAAACTGTTTTTT. This encodes CASSWGGSNEKLFF.

This clone was seen a few times. This chain connects TRBV30 to TRBJ1-6; D uncertain. The CDR3 is made up of 13 amino acids. Between the trimmed V and J ends, which lost 1 base and 6 bases, there was a span of 7 bases. Per germline, CDR1 GTSNPN and CDR2 SVGIG (reference sequence). CDR3 in amino acids: CAWSGQINSPLHF. CDR3 DNA sequence: TGTGCCTGGAGTGGCCAGATTAATTCACCCCTCCACTTT.

The chain couples TRBV5-1 to TRBJ2-3, with a weak D call TRBD2 (7 bases). Germline V gene data show CDR1 as SGHRS and CDR2 as YFSETQ. V was pared by 0 bases and J by 9 bases, with 17 bases between. This CDR3 is built from 15 residues. The CDR3 loop reads CASSLDTLGGATQYF. The CDR3 nucleotides read TGCGCCAGCAGCTTGGATACATTGGGGGGGGCAACGCAGTATTTT.

Turning to this clone: One end of the junction varies from germline; a read error may be responsible. The chain combines TRBV5-1 with TRBJ2-2, with D perhaps TRBD1 (6 bases). The CDR3 is made up of 15 amino acids. Germline V CDR1 and CDR2: SGHRS, YFSETQ. CDR3 DNA sequence: TGCGCCAGCAGCATGACAGGCCTGAACACCGGGGAGCCGTTTTTT. As protein: CASSMTGLNTGEPFF.

V gene TRBV5-1 combines with J gene TRBJ2-7; the D gene is possibly TRBD2 (6 bases). Germline V lookup: CDR1 SGHRS, CDR2 YFSETQ. The CDR3 spans 14 residues. V gave up 7 bases and J gave up 0 bases, with 14 bases separating them. For the CDR3, the DNA is TGCGCCAGCGGCGGGACTTCGAGCTCCTACGAGCAGTACTTC. Protein sequence: CASGGTSSSYEQYF.

This clone was counted a few times. The rearrangement uses TRBV4-1 and TRBJ1-2, with D hard to call. The CDR3 sequence is 13 residues long. The V end was cut by 4 bases, the J end by 7 bases, with 13 bases between. Per the germline V gene, CDR1 is MGHRA and CDR2 is YSYEKL. CDR3 sequence: CASSPRFGGGYTF. The DNA for the CDR3 is TGCGCCAGCAGCCCTCGATTCGGTGGTGGCTACACCTTC.

This clone appeared a few times. The rearrangement uses TRBV2 and TRBJ2-2; tentative D call: TRBD1 (6 bases). With 1 base removed from V and 6 bases from J, the gap between germline ends came to 12 bases. The CDR3 loop spans 15 amino acids. Germline values: CDR1 SNHLY, CDR2 FYNNEI. The DNA of the CDR3 is TGTGCCAGCAGTGAAGTTTGGGGGCAGGCCGGGGAGCTGTTTTTT. This codes for CASSEVWGQAGELFF.

The DNA for the CDR3 is TGTGCCATGAGGGGGGGCGCGGAAGCAGATACGCAGTATTTT. Translated, it gives CAMRGGAEADTQYF. The chain joins TRBV10-3 to TRBJ2-3; the D gene is possibly TRBD2 (7 bases). Germline CDR1 is ENHRY and CDR2 is SYGVKD. V was shortened by 9 bases and J by 4 bases, with 17 bases between the two germline ends. The CDR3 runs to 14 residues.

This clone was seen more than once but under ten times. The chain uses TRBV28 and TRBJ2-5; TRBD2 matches at 11 bases. The better agreement between TRBJ2-7 and the DNA end casts doubt on the J call. The CDR3 is 16 amino acids. CDR1 is MDHEN, CDR2 SYDVKM, per germline. In DNA, the CDR3 is TGTGCCAGCAGTAGGCTCTCGACTAGCGGGATTTACGAGCAGTACTTC. This codes for CASSRLSTSGIYEQYF.

The V gene is TRBV4-1, the J gene TRBJ2-7, with D hard to call. The V end lost 0 bases, the J end lost 2 bases, and 8 bases lay between the germline ends. Germline-derived CDR1 and CDR2 are MGHRA and YSYEKL. The CDR3 runs to 14 residues. This CDR3 reads CASSQEPETYEQYF. CDR3 in DNA: TGCGCCAGCAGCCAAGAGCCCGAGACCTACGAGCAGTACTTC.